This T cell receptor beta chain was observed in a study of cytomegalovirus exposure and HLA in healthy donors. This clone has just one count. Its antigen is unknown. One end of the junction does not line up with germline, which may come from a read error. A multiplex PCR was run with 60 Vbeta primers and 13 Jbeta primers. Measured with immunoSEQ multiplex PCR; TCRdb has only the in-frame clones, and not every one. Of 150,000 to 200,000 clones in the sample, roughly 87% were seen once. Per germline, CDR1 SGHTA and CDR2 FQGTGA. The CDR3 spans 13 residues. Study findings and constraints: It is likely that the observed cluster of highly shared sequence variants was a sequencing artifact.

The receptor comes from a girl less than two years old in good health and CMV-seronegative. The V call is TRBV7-3, the J call TRBJ1-1; D unclear. Sequencing was done on a sample of PBMCs. The CDR3 protein is CSSSLSLSTEAFF. The CDR3 DNA reads TGTTCCAGCAGCTTAAGTCTTTCCACTGAAGCTTTCTTT.